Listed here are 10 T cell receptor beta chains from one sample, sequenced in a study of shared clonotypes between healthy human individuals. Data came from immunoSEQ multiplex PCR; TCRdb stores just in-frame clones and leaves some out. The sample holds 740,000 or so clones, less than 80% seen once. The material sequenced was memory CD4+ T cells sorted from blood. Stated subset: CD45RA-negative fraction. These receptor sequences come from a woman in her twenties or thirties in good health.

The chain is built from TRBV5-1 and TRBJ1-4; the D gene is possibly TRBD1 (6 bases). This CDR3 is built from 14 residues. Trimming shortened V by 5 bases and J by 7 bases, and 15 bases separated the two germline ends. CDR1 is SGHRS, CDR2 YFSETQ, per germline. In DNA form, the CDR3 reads TGCGCCAGCAGTACAGGGATGGTAGGTGAAAAACTGTTTTTT. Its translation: CASSTGMVGEKLFF.

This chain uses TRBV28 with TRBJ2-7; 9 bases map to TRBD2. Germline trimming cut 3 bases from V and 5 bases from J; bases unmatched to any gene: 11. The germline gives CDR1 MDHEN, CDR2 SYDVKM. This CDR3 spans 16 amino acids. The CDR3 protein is CASSFPYAGLAHEQYF. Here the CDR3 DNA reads TGTGCCAGCAGTTTTCCTTACGCGGGACTAGCCCACGAGCAGTACTTC.

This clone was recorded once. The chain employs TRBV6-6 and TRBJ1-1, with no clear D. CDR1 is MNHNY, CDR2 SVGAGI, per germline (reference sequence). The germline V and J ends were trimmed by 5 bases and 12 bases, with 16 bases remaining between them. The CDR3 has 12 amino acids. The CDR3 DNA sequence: TGTGCCAGCAGTCGCGATGGTGTCGGACCTTTCTTT. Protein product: CASSRDGVGPFF.

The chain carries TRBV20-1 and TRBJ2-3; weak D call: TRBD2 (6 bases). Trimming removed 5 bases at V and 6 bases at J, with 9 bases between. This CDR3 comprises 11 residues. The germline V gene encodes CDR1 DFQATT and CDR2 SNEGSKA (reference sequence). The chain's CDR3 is CSAARGDTQYF. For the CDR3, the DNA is TGCAGTGCTGCACGGGGGGATACGCAGTATTTT.

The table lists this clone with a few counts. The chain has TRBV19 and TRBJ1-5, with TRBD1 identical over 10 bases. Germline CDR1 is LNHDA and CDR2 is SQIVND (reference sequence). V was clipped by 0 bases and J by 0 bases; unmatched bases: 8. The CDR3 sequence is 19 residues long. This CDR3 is CASSIEGTGVRHSNQPQHF. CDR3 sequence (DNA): TGTGCCAGTAGTATAGAAGGGACAGGGGTTCGGCATAGCAATCAGCCCCAGCATTTT.

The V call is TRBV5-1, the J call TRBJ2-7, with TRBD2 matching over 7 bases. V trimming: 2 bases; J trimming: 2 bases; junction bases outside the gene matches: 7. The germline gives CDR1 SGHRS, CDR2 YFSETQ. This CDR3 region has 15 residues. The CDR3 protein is CASSFSAGLAYEQYF. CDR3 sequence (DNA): TGCGCCAGCAGCTTTTCAGCGGGACTTGCCTACGAGCAGTACTTC.

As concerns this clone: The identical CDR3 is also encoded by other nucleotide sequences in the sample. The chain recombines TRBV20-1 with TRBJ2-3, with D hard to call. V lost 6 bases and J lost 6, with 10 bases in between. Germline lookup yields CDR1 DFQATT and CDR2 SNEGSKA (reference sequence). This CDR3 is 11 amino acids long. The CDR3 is CSASPSDTQYF. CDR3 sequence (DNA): TGCAGTGCAAGCCCATCGGATACGCAGTATTTT.

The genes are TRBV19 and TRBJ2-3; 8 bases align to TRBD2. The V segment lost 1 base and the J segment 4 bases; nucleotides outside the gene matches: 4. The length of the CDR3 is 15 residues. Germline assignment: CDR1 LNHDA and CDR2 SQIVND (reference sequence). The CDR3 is CASSIVEAGADTQYF. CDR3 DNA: TGTGCCAGTAGTATAGTTGAAGCGGGAGCAGATACGCAGTATTTT.

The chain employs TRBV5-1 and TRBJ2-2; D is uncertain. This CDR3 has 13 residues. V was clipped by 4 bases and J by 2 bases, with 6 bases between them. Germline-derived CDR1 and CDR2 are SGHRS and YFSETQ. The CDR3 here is CASSVLNTGELFF. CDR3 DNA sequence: TGCGCCAGCAGCGTCCTTAACACCGGGGAGCTGTTTTTT. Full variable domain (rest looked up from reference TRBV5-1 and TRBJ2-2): KAGVTQTPRYLIKTRGQQVTLSCSPISGHRSVSWYQQTPGQGLQFLFEYFSETQRNKGNFPGRFSGRQFSNSRSEMNVSTLELGDSALYLCASSVLNTGELFFGEGSRLTVL.

CDR3 bases: TGTGCCAGCAGTTATGATTGGGGGCAGCCCCAGCATTTT. Its translation is CASSYDWGQPQHF. V is TRBV6-6 and J is TRBJ1-5, with D maybe TRBD1 (5 bases). Germline V gives CDR1 MNHNY, CDR2 SVGAGI (reference sequence). The germline V and J ends were trimmed by 3 bases and 7 bases, with 10 bases remaining between them. This CDR3 region has 13 residues.